Following are 26 T cell receptor beta chains from one sample sequenced in a study of shared clonotypes between healthy human individuals. Produced via immunoSEQ multiplex PCR; TCRdb's table is partial and in-frame only. The top ten clones hold 0.35% to 0.45% of a sample with 2 million to 2.5 million clones, about 92% of them seen once. The sequenced sample consisted of naive CD4+ T cells from PBMCs. The subset here: CD45RA+ positively selected. Receptors originate from a man younger than 35 in good health. Some clones in this sample may be carry-over from other donors' samples.

This sequence joins TRBV10-1 and TRBJ2-5; tentative D call: TRBD1 (6 bases). Trimming left V 0 bases short and J 7 bases short, with 9 bases between. The CDR3 loop spans 13 amino acids. Germline CDR1 is WNHNN and CDR2 is SYGVQD (reference sequence). This CDR3 is CASSESIGGTQYF. DNA of the CDR3: TGCGCCAGCAGTGAGTCGATAGGGGGGACCCAGTACTTC.

V gene TRBV18 combines with J gene TRBJ1-1; TRBD1 matches 8 bases. The CDR3 length is 14 residues. The V segment lost 8 bases and the J segment 1 base; nucleotides outside the gene matches: 6. CDR1 and CDR2 (germline): KGHSH, LQKENI. CDR3 sequence: CASGQGLSNTEAFF. The CDR3 coding sequence is TGTGCCAGCGGACAGGGATTATCGAACACTGAAGCTTTCTTT.

This rearrangement joins TRBV28 to TRBJ1-5, with D perhaps matching TRBD1 (6 bases). This CDR3 has 14 amino acids. Germline CDR1 and CDR2: MDHEN and SYDVKM. Trimming cost V 4 bases and J 6 bases, with 13 bases left between them. The CDR3 region has the DNA TGTGCCAGCAGTTCAACACAGGGCGGTCAGCCCCAGCATTTT. Translated, it gives CASSSTQGGQPQHF.

Details on this clone: Other DNA sequences within the sample encode an identical CDR3. The chain joins TRBV2 to TRBJ2-7; 10 positions match TRBD1. V gave up 4 bases and J gave up 1 base; unmatched junction bases: 1. CDR3 size: 14 residues. Germline V lookup: CDR1 SNHLY, CDR2 FYNNEI. CDR3 in amino acids: CASSAGQGSYEQYF. The CDR3 region has the DNA TGTGCCAGCAGTGCGGGACAGGGGTCCTACGAGCAGTACTTC.

The chain joins TRBV10-3 to TRBJ1-3; D possibly corresponds to TRBD1 (6 bases). Germline V gene lookup returns CDR1 ENHRY and CDR2 SYGVKD. V dropped 0 bases and J dropped 6 bases, with 15 bases sitting between them. The CDR3 totals 16 residues. The CDR3 spells CAISESIAGDANTIYF. The DNA of the CDR3 is TGTGCCATCAGTGAGTCAATAGCAGGGGACGCAAACACCATATATTTT.

The gene calls are TRBV28 and TRBJ2-3; D is uncertain. This CDR3 has 15 residues. Trimming took off 7 bases at V and 2 bases at J, with 16 bases between the two ends. The V gene's germline CDR1 is MDHEN and CDR2 SYDVKM. As DNA, the CDR3 is TGTGCCAGCATCCCTCCGGGCGGAACCACAGATACGCAGTATTTT. This codes for CASIPPGGTTDTQYF.

The rearrangement links TRBV15 to TRBJ2-1; no definite D call. The germline V gene encodes CDR1 LNHNV and CDR2 YYDKDF (reference sequence). V lost 3 bases and J lost 5, with 11 bases in between. The CDR3 spans 14 residues. The CDR3 is CATSRVDGNNEQFF. The CDR3 coding sequence is TGTGCCACCAGCAGGGTGGACGGTAACAATGAGCAGTTCTTC.

For the CDR3, the DNA is TGTGCCAGCAGCCCGGGACAGGTAACCAGCTCCTACGAGCAGTACTTC. Protein sequence: CASSPGQVTSSYEQYF. This chain connects TRBV7-9 to TRBJ2-7; 8 bases line up with TRBD1. Germline CDR1 and CDR2: SEHNR and FQNEAQ (reference sequence). V shed 5 bases, J shed 0 bases, and the junction held 9 bases outside the gene matches. The CDR3 length is 16 residues.

The genes are TRBV5-1 and TRBJ2-5; TRBD2 might be the D (6 bases). The germline V and J ends were trimmed by 4 bases and 1 base, with 14 bases remaining between them. CDR1 SGHRS and CDR2 YFSETQ come from the germline V gene. This CDR3 region has 15 residues. The CDR3 region is CASSPSTEGQETQYF. Written as DNA, the CDR3 is TGCGCCAGCAGCCCATCAACGGAGGGCCAAGAGACCCAGTACTTC. The entire variable domain, with the rest obtained from reference TRBV5-1 and TRBJ2-5, is as follows: KAGVTQTPRYLIKTRGQQVTLSCSPISGHRSVSWYQQTPGQGLQFLFEYFSETQRNKGNFPGRFSGRQFSNSRSEMNVSTLELGDSALYLCASSPSTEGQETQYFGPGTRLLVL.

The chain joins TRBV28 to TRBJ2-5, with 7 bases aligning to TRBD1. The CDR3 totals 15 residues. Germline-derived CDR1 and CDR2 are MDHEN and SYDVKM. The V and J ends lost 6 bases and 0 bases, in that order; junction bases with no gene match: 7. In nucleotides, the CDR3 is TGTGCCAGCAGGGTAGGGGGCGACAACCAAGAGACCCAGTACTTC. This sequence encodes CASRVGGDNQETQYF.

The CDR3 sequence: CASNPSPSRAGELFF. The CDR3 nucleotides read TGTGCCAGCAACCCTTCCCCCTCAAGGGCCGGGGAGCTGTTTTTT. The chain carries TRBV11-2 and TRBJ2-2; D unclear. The length of the CDR3 is 15 residues. V was shortened by 7 bases and J by 6 bases, with 18 bases between the two germline ends. CDR1 SGHAT and CDR2 FQNNGV come from the germline V gene.

This chain links TRBV11-2 with TRBJ2-3; TRBD2 agrees at 12 bases. V was clipped by 3 bases and J by 6 bases; unmatched bases: 13. The CDR3 contains 18 residues. Per the germline V gene, CDR1 is SGHAT and CDR2 is FQNNGV. CDR3 sequence: CASSFQTSGRYFGDTQYF. Here the CDR3 DNA reads TGTGCCAGCAGCTTCCAAACTAGCGGGAGGTATTTCGGGGATACGCAGTATTTT.

This rearrangement joins TRBV5-4 to TRBJ1-3; maybe TRBD1 (6 bases). This CDR3 is built from 16 residues. Trimming stripped 2 bases from V and 4 bases from J, with 16 bases between. The germline CDR1 and CDR2 sequences are SGHNT and YYREEE (reference sequence). CDR3 region: CASSFGGRWEGNTIYF. In DNA form, the CDR3 reads TGTGCCAGCAGCTTTGGGGGGCGCTGGGAAGGAAACACCATATATTTT. Supplemented by reference TRBV5-4 and TRBJ1-3, the full variable domain reads ETGVTQSPTHLIKTRGQQVTLRCSSQSGHNTVSWYQQALGQGPQFIFQYYREEENGRGNFPPRFSGLQFPNYSSELNVNALELDDSALYLCASSFGGRWEGNTIYFGEGSWLTVV.

CDR3 nucleotide sequence: TGTGCCAGCAGCTTGGAAGACAGGGCTGGAGATACGCAGTATTTT. Protein: CASSLEDRAGDTQYF. The rearrangement links TRBV5-4 to TRBJ2-3; 7 bases agree with TRBD1. There are 15 residues in the CDR3. Trimming cost V 0 bases and J 5 bases; bases outside gene matches: 6. The V gene's germline CDR1 is SGHNT and CDR2 YYREEE (reference sequence).

The gene calls are TRBV4-1 and TRBJ1-1; no clear D. Germline CDR1 and CDR2: MGHRA and YSYEKL. The CDR3 is 15 amino acids. The V and J ends lost 3 bases and 1 base respectively, with 12 bases between them. The CDR3 DNA reads TGCGCCAGCAGCCATGTCGGTCGGGGGAACACTGAAGCTTTCTTT. Amino acids: CASSHVGRGNTEAFF.

The V and J genes are TRBV29-1 and TRBJ2-7; D remains unclear. This CDR3 has 11 amino acids. CDR1 is SQVTM, CDR2 ANQGSEA, per germline. V was trimmed by 6 bases and J by 4 bases, leaving 10 bases between them. CDR3 in DNA: TGCAGCGTCCGCGACTTATACGAGCAGTACTTC. It codes for CSVRDLYEQYF.

This clone was observed once. This chain links TRBV5-1 with TRBJ2-7, with D maybe TRBD2 (6 bases). This CDR3 region has 13 residues. V shed 4 bases and J shed 2 bases, with 10 bases lying between them. The germline V gene encodes CDR1 SGHRS and CDR2 YFSETQ. The CDR3 DNA is TGCGCCAGCAGCCGACTAGTCACCTACGAGCAGTACTTC. This codes for CASSRLVTYEQYF.

The rearrangement links TRBV7-8 to TRBJ2-4; D is uncertain. CDR1 is SGHVS, CDR2 FQNEAQ, per germline. V was trimmed by 5 bases and J by 0 bases, leaving 14 bases between them. CDR3 length: 16 residues. The CDR3 is CASSLQEWSAKNIQYF. DNA for the CDR3: TGTGCCAGCAGCCTCCAGGAGTGGTCAGCCAAAAACATTCAGTACTTC.

The chain has TRBV28 and TRBJ1-5; the D gene is possibly TRBD1 (5 bases). Germline loops: CDR1 MDHEN, CDR2 SYDVKM. This CDR3 spans 15 amino acids. Trimming removed 5 bases from V and 5 bases from J, with 16 bases in between. CDR3 DNA sequence: TGTGCCAGCAGTCTCGACCGCCTGGGGGATCAGCCCCAGCATTTT. It codes for CASSLDRLGDQPQHF.

The J gene is TRBJ2-7, the V gene TRBV2; 8 nucleotides line up with TRBD2. Trimming took 7 bases from V and 3 from J; bases not matched to a gene: 8. The CDR3 covers 14 residues. The germline CDR1 and CDR2 sequences are SNHLY and FYNNEI. CDR3: CASTSSGAGYEQYF. Here the CDR3 DNA reads TGTGCCAGCACCAGTAGCGGGGCCGGCTACGAGCAGTACTTC.

This chain joins TRBV28 and TRBJ2-7; 10 bases match TRBD2. Losses at the gene ends were 2 bases for V and 5 bases for J; bases not matched to a gene: 6. The CDR3 totals 15 residues. Germline CDR1 reads MDHEN; CDR2 reads SYDVKM. The CDR3 sequence is CASSLGASGRHEQYF. The CDR3 DNA is TGTGCCAGCAGTTTAGGAGCTAGCGGGAGACACGAGCAGTACTTC.

This rearrangement joins TRBV15 to TRBJ2-5; D gene unclear. V was cut by 0 bases and J by 1 base, with 9 bases left in between. CDR1 LNHNV and CDR2 YYDKDF come from the germline V gene (reference sequence). The CDR3 loop spans 15 amino acids. CDR3 coding DNA: TGTGCCACCAGCAGAGATCAGCAGCTCCAAGAGACCCAGTACTTC. Translating it yields CATSRDQQLQETQYF. Using reference TRBV15 and TRBJ2-5 for the parts outside the CDR3, the full variable domain is DAMVIQNPRYQVTQFGKPVTLSCSQTLNHNVMYWYQQKSSQAPKLLFHYYDKDFNNEADTPDNFQSRRPNTSFCFLDIRSPGLGDTAMYLCATSRDQQLQETQYFGPGTRLLVL.

The CDR3 DNA sequence: TGTGCCAGCTCACCACGACAGGGTAGCGGCGACGAGCAGTACTTC. This encodes CASSPRQGSGDEQYF. This chain links TRBV18 with TRBJ2-7; maybe TRBD1 (7 bases). Germline lookup yields CDR1 KGHSH and CDR2 LQKENI. Between the trimmed V and J ends, which lost 1 base and 5 bases, there was a span of 15 bases. CDR3 length: 15 residues.

This rearrangement joins TRBV5-1 to TRBJ2-2; D remains unclear. In germline, CDR1 is SGHRS, CDR2 YFSETQ. With 4 bases removed from V and 5 bases from J, the gap between germline ends came to 12 bases. The CDR3 runs to 14 residues. The CDR3, as DNA: TGCGCCAGCAGCGAACCGTCTACGACCGGGGAGCTGTTTTTT. Amino acids: CASSEPSTTGELFF.

Turning to this clone: The sample contains more than one DNA sequence encoding this CDR3. CDR3 sequence (DNA): TGCGCCAGCAGCTTGGGGTATAACACCGGGGAGCTGTTTTTT. Translation gives CASSLGYNTGELFF. V and J are TRBV5-1 and TRBJ2-2; no definite D call. The CDR3 sequence is 14 residues long. Deletions cut 0 bases from V and 2 bases from J, with 5 bases between. CDR1 is SGHRS, CDR2 YFSETQ, per germline.

The chain employs TRBV7-2 and TRBJ2-1, with TRBD2 matching over 11 bases. The V gene's germline CDR1 is SGHTA and CDR2 FQGNSA. The CDR3 loop spans 16 amino acids. V trimming: 3 bases; J trimming: 2 bases; junction bases outside the gene matches: 3. The CDR3 coding sequence is TGTGCCAGCAGCTTGGGACTAGCGGTTGCCTACAATGAGCAGTTCTTC. Residues: CASSLGLAVAYNEQFF.